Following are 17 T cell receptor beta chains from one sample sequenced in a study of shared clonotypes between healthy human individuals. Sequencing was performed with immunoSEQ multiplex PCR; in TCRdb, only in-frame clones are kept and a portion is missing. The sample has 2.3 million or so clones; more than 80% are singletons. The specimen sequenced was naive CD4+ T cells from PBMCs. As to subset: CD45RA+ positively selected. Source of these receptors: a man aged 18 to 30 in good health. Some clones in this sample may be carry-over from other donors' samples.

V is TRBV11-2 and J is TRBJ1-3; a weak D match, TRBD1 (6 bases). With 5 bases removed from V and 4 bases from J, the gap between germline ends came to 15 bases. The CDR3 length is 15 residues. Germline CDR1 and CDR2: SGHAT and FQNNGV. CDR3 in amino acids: CASSTNRVSGNTIYF. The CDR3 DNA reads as TGTGCCAGCAGCACCAACAGGGTCTCCGGAAACACCATATATTTT.

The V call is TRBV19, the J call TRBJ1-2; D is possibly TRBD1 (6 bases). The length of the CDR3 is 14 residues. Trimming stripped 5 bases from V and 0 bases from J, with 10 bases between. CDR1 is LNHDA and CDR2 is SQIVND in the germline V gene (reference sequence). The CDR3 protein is CASSPQGPNYGYTF. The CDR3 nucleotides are TGTGCCAGTAGTCCTCAGGGGCCTAACTATGGCTACACCTTC.

CDR3 amino acids: CASTPRGSETQYF. As DNA, the CDR3 is TGTGCCAGTACCCCTCGGGGGAGCGAGACCCAGTACTTC. The chain links TRBV19 to TRBJ2-5, with a weak D call TRBD2 (6 bases). The germline V gene has CDR1 LNHDA and CDR2 SQIVND (reference sequence). CDR3 length: 13 residues. V was trimmed by 7 bases and J by 5 bases, leaving 14 bases between them.

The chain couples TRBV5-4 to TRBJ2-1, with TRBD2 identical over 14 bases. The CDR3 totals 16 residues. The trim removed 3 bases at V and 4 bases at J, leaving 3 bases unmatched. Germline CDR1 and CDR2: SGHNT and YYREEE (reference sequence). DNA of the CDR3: TGTGCCAGCAGCTCGACTAGCGGGAGGGTGTACAATGAGCAGTTCTTC. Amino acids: CASSSTSGRVYNEQFF.

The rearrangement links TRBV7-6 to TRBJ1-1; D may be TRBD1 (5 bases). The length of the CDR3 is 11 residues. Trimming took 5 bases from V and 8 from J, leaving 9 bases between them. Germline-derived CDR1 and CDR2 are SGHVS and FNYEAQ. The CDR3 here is CASSRDGEAFF. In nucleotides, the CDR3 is TGTGCCAGCAGCCGGGACGGAGAAGCTTTCTTT.

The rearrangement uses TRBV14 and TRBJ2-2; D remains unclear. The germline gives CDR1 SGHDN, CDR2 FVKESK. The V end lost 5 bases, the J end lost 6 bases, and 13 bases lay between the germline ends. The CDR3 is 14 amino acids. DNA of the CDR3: TGTGCCAGCAGCTTACAAATAGCTGCCGGGGAGCTGTTTTTT. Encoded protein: CASSLQIAAGELFF.

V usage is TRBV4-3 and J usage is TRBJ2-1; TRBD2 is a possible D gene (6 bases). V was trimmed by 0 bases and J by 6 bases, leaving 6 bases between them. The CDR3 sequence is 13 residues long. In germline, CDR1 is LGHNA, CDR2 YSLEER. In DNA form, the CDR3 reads TGCGCCAGCAGCCAAGAACTAGCCAATGAGCAGTTCTTC. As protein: CASSQELANEQFF.

This chain's CDR3 is CASSVAITDTQYF. The CDR3 region has the DNA TGTGCCAGCAGCGTAGCCATCACAGATACGCAGTATTTT. The chain combines TRBV9 with TRBJ2-3; no reliable D call. Germline CDR1 reads SGDLS; CDR2 reads YYNGEE. Trimming pared 0 bases from V and 2 bases from J, leaving 4 bases between. The CDR3 totals 13 residues.

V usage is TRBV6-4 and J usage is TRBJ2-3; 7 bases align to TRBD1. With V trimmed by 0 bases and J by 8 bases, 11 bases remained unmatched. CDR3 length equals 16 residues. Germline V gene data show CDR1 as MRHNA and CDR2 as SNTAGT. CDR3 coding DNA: TGTGCCAGCAGTGACTCGAGGGGGCGCGCCGTTGGTACGCAGTATTTT. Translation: CASSDSRGRAVGTQYF.

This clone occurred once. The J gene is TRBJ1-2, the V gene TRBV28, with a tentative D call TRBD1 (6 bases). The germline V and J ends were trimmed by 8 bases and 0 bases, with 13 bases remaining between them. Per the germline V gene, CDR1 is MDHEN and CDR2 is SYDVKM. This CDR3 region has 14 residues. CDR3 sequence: CASFRRGPNYGYTF. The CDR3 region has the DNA TGTGCCAGCTTCCGTCGGGGGCCTAACTATGGCTACACCTTC.

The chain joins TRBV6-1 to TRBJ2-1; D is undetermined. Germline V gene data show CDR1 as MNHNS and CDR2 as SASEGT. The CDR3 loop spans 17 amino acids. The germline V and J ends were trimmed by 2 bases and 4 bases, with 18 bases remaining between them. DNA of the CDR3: TGTGCCAGCAGTGAAAGAAGATGGCAGCTTCTATACAATGAGCAGTTCTTC. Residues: CASSERRWQLLYNEQFF.

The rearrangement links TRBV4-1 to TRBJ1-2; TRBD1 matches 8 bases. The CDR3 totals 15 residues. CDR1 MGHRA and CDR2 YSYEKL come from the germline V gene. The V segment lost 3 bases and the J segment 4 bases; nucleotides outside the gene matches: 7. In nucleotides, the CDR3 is TGCGCCAGCAGCCACCCGACAGGGGTGCCCTATGGCTACACCTTC. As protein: CASSHPTGVPYGYTF.

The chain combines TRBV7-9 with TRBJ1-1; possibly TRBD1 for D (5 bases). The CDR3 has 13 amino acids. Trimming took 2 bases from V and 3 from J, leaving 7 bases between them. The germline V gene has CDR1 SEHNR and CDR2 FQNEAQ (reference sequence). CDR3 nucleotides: TGTGCCAGCAGCTTACAGGGCTACACTGAAGCTTTCTTT. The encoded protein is CASSLQGYTEAFF.

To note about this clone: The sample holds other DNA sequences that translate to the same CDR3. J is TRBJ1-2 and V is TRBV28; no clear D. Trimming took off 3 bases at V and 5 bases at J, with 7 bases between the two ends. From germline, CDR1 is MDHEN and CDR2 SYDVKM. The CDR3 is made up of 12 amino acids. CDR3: CASSFGEYGYTF. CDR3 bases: TGTGCCAGCAGTTTCGGAGAGTATGGCTACACCTTC.

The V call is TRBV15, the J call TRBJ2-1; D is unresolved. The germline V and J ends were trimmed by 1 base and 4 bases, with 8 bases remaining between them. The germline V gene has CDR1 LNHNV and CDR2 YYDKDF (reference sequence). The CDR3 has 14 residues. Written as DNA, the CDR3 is TGTGCCACCAGCAGAGGGACCTTATACAATGAGCAGTTCTTC. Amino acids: CATSRGTLYNEQFF.

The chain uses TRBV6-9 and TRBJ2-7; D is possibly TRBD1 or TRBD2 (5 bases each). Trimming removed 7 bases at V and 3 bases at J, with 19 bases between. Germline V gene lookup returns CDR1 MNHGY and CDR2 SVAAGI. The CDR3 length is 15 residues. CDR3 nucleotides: TGTGCCAGCACCAACACGGCCGGGGCGAGCTACGAGCAGTACTTC. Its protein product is CASTNTAGASYEQYF.

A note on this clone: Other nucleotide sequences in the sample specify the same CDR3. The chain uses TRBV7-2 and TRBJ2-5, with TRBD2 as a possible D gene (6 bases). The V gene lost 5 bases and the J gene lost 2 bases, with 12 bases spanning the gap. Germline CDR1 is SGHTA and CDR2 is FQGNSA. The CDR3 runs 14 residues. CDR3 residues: CASSPGLAQETQYF. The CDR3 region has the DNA TGTGCCAGCAGCCCGGGACTTGCTCAAGAGACCCAGTACTTC.